These 12 T cell receptor beta chains originate from one sample sequenced in a study of blood T cell repertoires in COVID-19. Sequencing used immunoSEQ multiplex PCR; TCRdb keeps in-frame clones, though not all of them. The sample includes 300,000 to 400,000 clones, roughly 87% of them seen just once. The sample was peripheral blood. Receptor source: a man in his thirties or forties with COVID-19, enrolled during active disease.

This clone was seen a few times. The chain employs TRBV5-4 and TRBJ2-2; D is undetermined. Trimming removed 2 bases at V and 4 bases at J, with 12 bases between. The length of the CDR3 is 15 residues. In germline, CDR1 is SGHNT, CDR2 YYREEE (reference sequence). The CDR3 protein is CASSFYSLRTGELFF. In DNA, the CDR3 is TGTGCCAGCAGCTTCTATTCGCTTCGCACCGGGGAGCTGTTTTTT. Looking up the rest from reference TRBV5-4 and TRBJ2-2 gives the full variable domain: ETGVTQSPTHLIKTRGQQVTLRCSSQSGHNTVSWYQQALGQGPQFIFQYYREEENGRGNFPPRFSGLQFPNYSSELNVNALELDDSALYLCASSFYSLRTGELFFGEGSRLTVL.

The chain couples TRBV11-2 to TRBJ2-2; 8 positions agree with TRBD1. J lost 1 base, V lost 5 bases, and 15 bases had no gene match. The germline gives CDR1 SGHAT, CDR2 FQNNGV. This CDR3 contains 19 residues. The CDR3 coding sequence is TGTGCCAGCAGCCTTTTAGGACAGGGACAAACCCAGAACACCGGGGAGCTGTTTTTT. Protein product: CASSLLGQGQTQNTGELFF. Combining the CDR3 with reference TRBV11-2 and TRBJ2-2 gives the whole variable domain EAGVAQSPRYKIIEKRQSVAFWCNPISGHATLYWYQQILGQGPKLLIQFQNNGVVDDSQLPKDRFSAERLKGVDSTLKIQPAKLEDSAVYLCASSLLGQGQTQNTGELFFGEGSRLTVL.

This rearrangement joins TRBV3-1 (or the pseudogene TRBV3-2) to TRBJ2-3, with a weak D call TRBD2 (6 bases). CDR1 and CDR2 (germline): LGHDT, YNNKEL (reference sequence). V was trimmed by 1 base and J by 1 base, leaving 9 bases between them. This CDR3 has 15 residues. CDR3 loop: CASSQGSSGTDTQYF. CDR3 in DNA: TGTGCCAGCAGCCAAGGCTCTAGCGGCACAGATACGCAGTATTTT.

V usage is TRBV19 and J usage is TRBJ2-1; 8 positions agree with TRBD2. The CDR3 runs 13 residues. J was trimmed by 5 bases and V by 11 bases; bases with no gene match: 8. From germline, CDR1 is LNHDA and CDR2 SQIVND (reference sequence). In DNA form, the CDR3 reads TGTGCCTCTCGGGGGGGCCCAGACAATGAGCAGTTCTTC. This gives the protein CASRGGPDNEQFF.

V usage is TRBV5-5 and J usage is TRBJ2-2, with D maybe TRBD1 (5 bases). V was trimmed by 0 bases and J by 4 bases, leaving 13 bases between them. Looked up from germline, CDR1 is SGHKS and CDR2 is YYEKEE (reference sequence). The CDR3 consists of 16 residues. Here the CDR3 DNA reads TGTGCCAGCAGCTTGGGCGCAGGGTCCAGCACCGGGGAGCTGTTTTTT. This translates into CASSLGAGSSTGELFF.

This chain uses TRBV28 with TRBJ1-5; 7 nucleotides align to TRBD1. This CDR3 region has 14 residues. The trim removed 6 bases at V and 3 bases at J, leaving 5 bases unmatched. Germline V gene lookup returns CDR1 MDHEN and CDR2 SYDVKM. The CDR3 loop is CASRRQGYNQPQHF. For the CDR3, the DNA is TGTGCCAGCAGGAGACAGGGTTACAATCAGCCCCAGCATTTT.

Worth noting for this clone: Within the sample, other DNA sequences also encode this same CDR3. The V and J genes are TRBV30 and TRBJ2-7; D is uncertain. V lost 2 bases to trimming and J lost 4 bases, with 12 bases between them. CDR1 and CDR2 (germline): GTSNPN, SVGIG (reference sequence). The CDR3 is 13 amino acids. In DNA form, the CDR3 reads TGTGCCTGGAGTTCGGGTTCCCTTTACGAGCAGTACTTC. Its protein is CAWSSGSLYEQYF.

The rearrangement links TRBV5-1 to TRBJ2-5, with 9 bases identical to TRBD2. The germline V gene has CDR1 SGHRS and CDR2 YFSETQ. The CDR3 is made up of 16 amino acids. V shed 4 bases and J 1 base; nucleotides not matched to a gene: 8. DNA of the CDR3: TGCGCCAGCAGCCAGACGACTAGCGGAGCCCAAGAGACCCAGTACTTC. Encoded protein: CASSQTTSGAQETQYF.

This chain's CDR3 is CASSLAGTALYEQYF. The CDR3 bases are TGTGCCAGCAGCTTAGCCGGGACAGCTCTCTACGAGCAGTACTTC. The rearrangement uses TRBV11-2 and TRBJ2-7, with 7 positions matching TRBD1. CDR3 length equals 15 residues. J was trimmed by 3 bases and V by 1 base; bases with no gene match: 6. Germline V gene sequence: CDR1 SGHAT, CDR2 FQNNGV.

CDR3 loop: CASSKPTGGEPINEKLFF. In DNA form, the CDR3 reads TGTGCCAGCAGCAAACCGACAGGGGGCGAGCCAATTAATGAAAAACTGTTTTTT. The chain couples TRBV21-1 to TRBJ1-4; TRBD1 reflects the table's D call only, with no check against the DNA. TRBV21-1 is annotated as a pseudogene. The CDR3 extends over 18 amino acids.

The rearrangement joins TRBV19 to TRBJ2-4; D is undetermined. This CDR3 is 15 amino acids long. The germline gives CDR1 LNHDA, CDR2 SQIVND (reference sequence). Between the trimmed V and J ends, which lost 3 bases and 0 bases, there was a span of 9 bases. CDR3 in DNA: TGTGCCAGTAGTATCCTGGAGCGAGCCAAAAACATTCAGTACTTC. Translating gives CASSILERAKNIQYF.

The chain recombines TRBV11-2 with TRBJ2-5; D gene uncertain. With 5 bases removed from V and 3 bases from J, the gap between germline ends came to 4 bases. CDR1 and CDR2 (germline): SGHAT, FQNNGV. The CDR3 covers 11 residues. The CDR3 region is CASSQEETQYF. The CDR3 nucleotides are TGTGCCAGCAGCCAGGAAGAGACCCAGTACTTC.